The 20 T cell receptor beta chains presented below share a single source sample, sequenced in a study of regulatory T cells in long-lasting Graves disease. Arm-PCR with iRepertoire HTBI primers amplified the CDR3 regions for these TCR beta libraries. A single record per CDR3 protein comes from TCRdb applying MiXCR to the multiplex PCR reads. The data hold about 470,000 distinct CDR3 sequences, with roughly a fifth observed a single time. The time point denotes: persistent/refractory GD, antithyroid drugs over 5 years with positive TRAb. TCR sequences were obtained from RNA taken from PBMCs. Sample: peripheral blood mononuclear cells (PBMCs), taken when the disease was refractory, from a patient treated with antithyroid drugs. These receptors all come from a female donor with Graves disease.

At least ten counts were recorded for this clonotype. J is TRBJ2-5 and V is TRBV11-1; D may be TRBD1 (6 bases). This CDR3 has 16 amino acids. Trimming left V 5 bases short and J 4 bases short, with 20 bases between. Germline values: CDR1 SGHAT, CDR2 FQDESV (reference sequence). CDR3 bases: TGTGCCAGCAGCGTCGGACAGCAAGGGTGGTTAGAGACCCAGTACTTC. This translates into CASSVGQQGWLETQYF.

This clonotype showed up many times. The chain links TRBV6-1 to TRBJ1-4, with no clear D. Germline assignment: CDR1 MNHNS and CDR2 SASEGT. Deletions cut 6 bases from V and 5 bases from J, with 13 bases between. The CDR3 has 14 residues. For the CDR3, the DNA is TGTGCCAGCAGCCCAGCTGGCCCGAATGAAAAACTGTTTTTT. Its protein is CASSPAGPNEKLFF.

This clonotype was seen ten or more times. The genes are TRBV7-2 and TRBJ1-4; tentative D call: TRBD1 (5 bases). Per germline, CDR1 SGHTA and CDR2 FQGNSA. The CDR3 contains 15 residues. Trimming left V 2 bases short and J 2 bases short, with 9 bases between. CDR3 in amino acids: CASSLQTDTNEKLFF. Here the CDR3 DNA reads TGTGCCAGCAGCTTACAGACAGATACTAATGAAAAACTGTTTTTT.

The chain combines TRBV29-1 with TRBJ2-4; D remains unclear. The CDR3 has 15 amino acids. Trimming removed 1 base at V and 2 bases at J, with 12 bases between. Germline loops: CDR1 SQVTM, CDR2 ANQGSEA. Here the CDR3 DNA reads TGCAGCGTTGAAGGGAGAGGCTCTACCAAAAACATTCAGTACTTC. As protein: CSVEGRGSTKNIQYF.

This clonotype has ten or more counts. J is TRBJ2-2 and V is TRBV28, with D possibly being TRBD2 (6 bases). V was shortened by 5 bases and J by 3 bases, with 16 bases between the two germline ends. The CDR3 is made up of 16 amino acids. Germline V gene data show CDR1 as MDHEN and CDR2 as SYDVKM. The CDR3 coding sequence is TGTGCCAGCAGTACCCCTAGACTAGGTGACACCGGGGAGCTGTTTTTT. Protein sequence: CASSTPRLGDTGELFF.

The chain employs TRBV4-2 and TRBJ1-2, with 9 bases that match TRBD1. From germline, CDR1 is LGHNA and CDR2 YNFKEQ. The J segment lost 4 bases and the V segment lost 3 bases, leaving 3 bases of the junction unmatched. The length of the CDR3 is 14 residues. This chain's CDR3 is CASSHRQGVYGYTF. Here the CDR3 DNA reads TGTGCCAGCAGCCACCGACAGGGGGTCTATGGCTACACCTTC.

This clonotype was seen at least ten times. V and J are TRBV12-3 or TRBV12-4 and TRBJ2-2, with 7 bases that match TRBD1. The CDR3 is 17 amino acids. The V segment lost 4 bases and the J segment 0 bases; nucleotides outside the gene matches: 8. The CDR3 reads CASSSGVGTANTGELFF. CDR3 DNA sequence: TGTGCCAGCAGTTCCGGGGTAGGGACAGCGAACACCGGGGAGCTGTTTTTT.

This clonotype was detected many times. The rearrangement uses TRBV28 and TRBJ2-3; no clear D gene. This CDR3 has 12 residues. V lost 6 bases to trimming and J lost 0 bases, with 4 bases between them. CDR1 is MDHEN, CDR2 SYDVKM, per germline. For the CDR3, the DNA is TGTGCCAGCAGCCTTAGCACAGATACGCAGTATTTT. Translation gives CASSLSTDTQYF. Combining the CDR3 with reference TRBV28 and TRBJ2-3 gives the whole variable domain DVKVTQSSRYLVKRTGEKVFLECVQDMDHENMFWYRQDPGLGLRLIYFSYDVKMKEKGDIPEGYSVSREKKERFSLILESASTNQTSMYLCASSLSTDTQYFGPGTRLTVL.

CDR3 protein: CASSLDQGTTPYGYTF. The CDR3 coding sequence is TGTGCCAGCAGCTTGGATCAGGGGACGACTCCCTATGGCTACACCTTC. V and J are TRBV5-4 and TRBJ1-2; TRBD1 might be the D (6 bases). Looked up from germline, CDR1 is SGHNT and CDR2 is YYREEE (reference sequence). This CDR3 is built from 16 residues. V lost 0 bases, J lost 4 bases, and 16 bases lay in between.

V and J are TRBV27 and TRBJ2-7; no definite D call. This CDR3 has 13 amino acids. Trimming shortened V by 6 bases and J by 1 base, and 10 bases separated the two germline ends. In germline, CDR1 is MNHEY, CDR2 SMNVEV (reference sequence). DNA for the CDR3: TGTGCCAGCAGGAAACTTGGGTCCTACGAGCAGTACTTC. Its translation is CASRKLGSYEQYF.

The V gene is TRBV19, the J gene TRBJ2-5; no firm D call. The CDR3 totals 14 residues. CDR1 is LNHDA, CDR2 SQIVND, per germline (reference sequence). The germline V and J ends were trimmed by 1 base and 2 bases, with 8 bases remaining between them. The CDR3, as DNA: TGTGCCAGTAGTATAGGCGAAGGGCAAGAGACCCAGTACTTC. This gives the protein CASSIGEGQETQYF.

Note on this clonotype: Given a much more abundant clone one base away, this may be a read error. The chain carries TRBV20-1 and TRBJ2-2, with a tentative D call TRBD2 (6 bases). Germline V gene data show CDR1 as DFQATT and CDR2 as SNEGSKA (reference sequence). The CDR3 extends over 14 amino acids. V shed 5 bases and J shed 4 bases, with 14 bases lying between them. CDR3 in amino acids: CSAGGLTGTGELFF. The CDR3 DNA reads as TGCAGTGCTGGAGGACTAACGGGCACCGGGGAGCTGTTTTTT.

The chain uses TRBV20-1 and TRBJ2-7; D may be TRBD1 (6 bases). CDR1 and CDR2 (germline): DFQATT, SNEGSKA (reference sequence). The CDR3 has 14 residues. Trimming took 0 bases from V and 2 from J, leaving 11 bases between them. For the CDR3, the DNA is TGCAGTGCTAGAGATCCGGACAGCGCCTACGAGCAGTACTTC. This gives the protein CSARDPDSAYEQYF.

This clonotype occurred many times. This chain joins TRBV28 and TRBJ1-1; D remains unclear. Germline V gives CDR1 MDHEN, CDR2 SYDVKM. The V and J ends lost 6 bases and 6 bases respectively, with 14 bases between them. The CDR3 consists of 13 residues. For the CDR3, the DNA is TGTGCCAGCAGAGTTGACGGAAACTCTGAAGCTTTCTTT. Its protein is CASRVDGNSEAFF. The variable domain in full, with the rest retrieved from reference TRBV28 and TRBJ1-1, is DVKVTQSSRYLVKRTGEKVFLECVQDMDHENMFWYRQDPGLGLRLIYFSYDVKMKEKGDIPEGYSVSREKKERFSLILESASTNQTSMYLCASRVDGNSEAFFGQGTRLTVV.

As concerns this clonotype: A much larger clonotype is one base distant, so this may be a read error. This chain uses TRBV7-2 with TRBJ2-7; D perhaps matches TRBD1 (6 bases). Germline V gene sequence: CDR1 SGHTA, CDR2 FQGNSA. The CDR3 runs 14 residues. The CDR3 nucleotides are TGTGCCAGCAGCTTCATGGACAGCACATACGAGCGGTACTTC. Its protein product is CASSFMDSTYERYF.

This chain uses TRBV7-3 with TRBJ2-7; 8 nucleotides align to TRBD1. Germline V gives CDR1 SGHTA, CDR2 FQGTGA. V was pared by 4 bases and J by 7 bases, with 12 bases of the junction left unmatched. The CDR3 has 15 residues. This CDR3 reads CASSSSANRGYEQYF. CDR3 DNA: TGTGCCAGCAGCTCCTCAGCGAACAGGGGGTATGAGCAGTACTTC.

This clonotype occurred many times. The rearrangement uses TRBV12-3 or TRBV12-4 and TRBJ1-5; D possibly corresponds to TRBD1 (6 bases). V gave up 3 bases and J gave up 3 bases, with 15 bases separating them. The CDR3 runs 16 residues. The CDR3 loop is CASSLTTGPLNQPQHF. The CDR3 bases are TGTGCCAGCAGTTTGACTACAGGGCCACTCAATCAGCCCCAGCATTTT.

A word on this clonotype: No conserved phenylalanine or tryptophan ends this CDR3, so it is likely a read error. This chain joins TRBV27 and TRBJ1-1; D is undetermined. The CDR3 runs 13 residues. The V end lost 3 bases, the J end lost 2 bases, and 7 bases lay between the germline ends. Germline assignment: CDR1 MNHEY and CDR2 SMNVEV (reference sequence). CDR3 in amino acids: CASSFTANTEAFL. In DNA form, the CDR3 reads TGTGCCAGCAGTTTTACAGCCAACACTGAAGCTTTCCTT.

This chain connects TRBV5-1 to TRBJ2-4; D perhaps matches TRBD2 (7 bases). The CDR3 covers 13 residues. V was trimmed by 6 bases and J by 7 bases, leaving 14 bases between them. Germline CDR1 reads SGHRS; CDR2 reads YFSETQ. Here the CDR3 reads CASKFEGGNIQYF. DNA of the CDR3: TGCGCCAGCAAATTCGAGGGGGGGAACATTCAGTACTTC. The whole variable domain, filled in from reference TRBV5-1 and TRBJ2-4, reads KAGVTQTPRYLIKTRGQQVTLSCSPISGHRSVSWYQQTPGQGLQFLFEYFSETQRNKGNFPGRFSGRQFSNSRSEMNVSTLELGDSALYLCASKFEGGNIQYFGAGTRLSVL.

The chain joins TRBV5-4 to TRBJ2-6; 7 nucleotides line up with TRBD1. From germline, CDR1 is SGHNT and CDR2 YYREEE (reference sequence). CDR3 length equals 19 residues. Germline trimming cut 4 bases from V and 1 base from J; bases unmatched to any gene: 14. In DNA, the CDR3 is TGTGCCAGCAGCCCTGATCAGGGACAGAGTTTTTCTGGGGCCAACGTCCTGACTTTC. Translating it yields CASSPDQGQSFSGANVLTF.